The present T cell receptor beta chain was sequenced within a study of PD-1 blockade in classical Hodgkin lymphoma. Study-level points and caveats: Before treatment, TCR diversity in newly diagnosed patients was reportedly lower than in healthy donors. Underlying causes for the observed repertoire differences were not defined, possibly disease activity or prior therapy.

Assay used: immunoSEQ multiplex PCR; TCRdb lists only in-frame clones, some missing. The sample includes some 21,000 clones, 94% of them seen just once. Trimming removed 3 bases from V and 7 bases from J, with 7 bases in between. The germline CDR1 and CDR2 sequences are WNHNN and SYGVQD (reference sequence). The CDR3 totals 13 residues. As to time point: newly diagnosed, previously untreated cHL patient sample. Untreated, newly diagnosed classical Hodgkin lymphoma PBMCs were comparators. Comment on this clone: Its antigen is still unknown.

The chain is built from TRBV10-1 and TRBJ1-6, with D hard to call. Sequencing used peripheral blood mononuclear cells (PBMCs). The clonotype comes from a human donor with classical Hodgkin lymphoma. CDR3 loop: CASSENENSPLHF. The DNA for the CDR3 is TGCGCCAGCAGTGAAAACGAGAATTCACCCCTCCACTTT.